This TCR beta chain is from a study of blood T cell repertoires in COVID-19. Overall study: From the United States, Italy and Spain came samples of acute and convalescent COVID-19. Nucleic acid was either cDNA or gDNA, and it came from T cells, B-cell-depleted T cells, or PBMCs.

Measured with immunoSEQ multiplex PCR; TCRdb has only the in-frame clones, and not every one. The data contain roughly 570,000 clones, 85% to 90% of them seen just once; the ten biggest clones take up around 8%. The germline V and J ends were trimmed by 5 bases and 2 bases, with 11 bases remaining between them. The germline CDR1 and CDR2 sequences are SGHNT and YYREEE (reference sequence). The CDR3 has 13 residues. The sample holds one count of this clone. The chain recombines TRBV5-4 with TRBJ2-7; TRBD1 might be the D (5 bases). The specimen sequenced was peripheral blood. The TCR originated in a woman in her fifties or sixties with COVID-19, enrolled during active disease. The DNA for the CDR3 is TGTGCCAGCAGTCAAGACAGCGCCTACGAGCAGTACTTC. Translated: CASSQDSAYEQYF.